A selection of T cell receptor beta chains follows, all from one sample in a study of T cells in Graves' hyperthyroidism and ophthalmopathy. TCRdb analysed the multiplex PCR reads with MiXCR anew, one entry per CDR3 protein. The data contain about 260,000 distinct CDR3 sequences, about 25% of them seen just once; the ten biggest clones take up 20% to 30%. The sequenced material came from blood. The receptors originated from a man aged 35 to 55 with Graves' hyperthyroidism that later progressed to Graves' ophthalmopathy. Both conserved end residues are part of each CDR3. A D gene is named only where the DNA matches it firmly. Clone size appears in some rows only: once, few, many, or a class for an expanded clone.

abundance: many
v_gene: TRBV10-3
j_gene: TRBJ2-5
d_gene: -
CDR3nt: TGTGCCATCAGTGTGGTATCCCGGGGCCAAGAGACCCAGTACTTC
CDR3aa: CAISVVSRGQETQYF

abundance: -
v_gene: TRBV28
j_gene: TRBJ1-5
d_gene: -
CDR3nt: TGTGCCAGCACTCCAGGAGGTCAGCCCCAGCATTTT
CDR3aa: CASTPGGQPQHF

abundance: many
v_gene: TRBV15
j_gene: TRBJ1-5
d_gene: -
CDR3nt: TGTGCCACCAGCAGAGAGCCGGCGAGCAATCAGCCCCAGCATTTT
CDR3aa: CATSREPASNQPQHF

abundance: many
v_gene: TRBV20-1
j_gene: TRBJ2-7
d_gene: -
CDR3nt: TGCAGTGCTAGAGCCCCCGGGAAAGCTTCCTACGAGCAGTACTTC
CDR3aa: CSARAPGKASYEQYF

abundance: -
v_gene: TRBV6-1
j_gene: TRBJ2-7
d_gene: -
CDR3nt: TGTGCCAGCATCGCATACTACGAGCAGTACTTC
CDR3aa: CASIAYYEQYF

abundance: many
v_gene: TRBV5-1
j_gene: TRBJ1-2
d_gene: -
CDR3nt: TGCGCCAGCAGCCCACAGACCCCCGGGAGCTATGGCTACACCTTC
CDR3aa: CASSPQTPGSYGYTF

abundance: many
v_gene: TRBV4-1
j_gene: TRBJ2-7
d_gene: -
CDR3nt: TGCGCCAGCAGCCAAGTAACAGGGTCTTACGAGCAGTACTTC
CDR3aa: CASSQVTGSYEQYF

abundance: -
v_gene: TRBV30
j_gene: TRBJ1-1
d_gene: -
CDR3nt: TGTGCCTGGGGGCTCGGCACTGAAGCTTTCTTT
CDR3aa: CAWGLGTEAFF

abundance: many
v_gene: TRBV5-1
j_gene: TRBJ1-4
d_gene: -
CDR3nt: TGCGCCACTTCCGGACAGCGAATCACTAATGAAAAACTGTTTTTT
CDR3aa: CATSGQRITNEKLFF

abundance: many
v_gene: TRBV16
j_gene: TRBJ1-2
d_gene: -
CDR3nt: TGTGCCAGCAGCCAAGACGGGGACGGCAGAGTAACCTATGGCTACACCTTC
CDR3aa: CASSQDGDGRVTYGYTF

abundance: many
v_gene: TRBV19
j_gene: TRBJ2-6
d_gene: -
CDR3nt: TGTGCCAGTAGTATAACGGAGAACTCTGGGGCCAACGTCCTGACTTTC
CDR3aa: CASSITENSGANVLTF

abundance: many
v_gene: TRBV12-3/TRBV12-4
j_gene: TRBJ2-5
d_gene: TRBD1
CDR3nt: TGTGCCAGCAGTATCCAACAGGGGTCGGGGGAGACCCAGTACTTC
CDR3aa: CASSIQQGSGETQYF

abundance: many
v_gene: TRBV5-1
j_gene: TRBJ1-3
d_gene: -
CDR3nt: TGCGCCAGCAGCTTGGGAGAAACAGACACCATATATTTT
CDR3aa: CASSLGETDTIYF

abundance: -
v_gene: TRBV5-8
j_gene: TRBJ1-3
d_gene: -
CDR3nt: TGTGCCAGCAGCTTTAGGGGCCTAGTTAACACCATATATTTT
CDR3aa: CASSFRGLVNTIYF

abundance: -
v_gene: TRBV6-1
j_gene: TRBJ2-5
d_gene: TRBD1
CDR3nt: TGTGCCAGCAGTCCGACAGGGGGCAGGGAGACCCAGTACTTC
CDR3aa: CASSPTGGRETQYF

abundance: many
v_gene: TRBV11-1
j_gene: TRBJ2-7
d_gene: -
CDR3nt: TGTGCCAGCAGCTTCGGGACTGAGAGCTCCTACGAGCAGTACTTC
CDR3aa: CASSFGTESSYEQYF

abundance: many
v_gene: TRBV12-3/TRBV12-4
j_gene: TRBJ2-7
d_gene: -
CDR3nt: TGTGCCAGCAGTTTCGGACAGCCACCTTCCTACGAGCAGTACTTC
CDR3aa: CASSFGQPPSYEQYF

abundance: -
v_gene: TRBV24-1
j_gene: TRBJ1-2
d_gene: -
CDR3nt: TGTGCCACGGGGGATGGGGGGCCTGACTATGGCTACACCTTC
CDR3aa: CATGDGGPDYGYTF

abundance: many
v_gene: TRBV3-1
j_gene: TRBJ2-7
d_gene: -
CDR3nt: TGTGCCAGCAGCCTCATCACCGGGCCCTCCTACGAGCAGTACTTC
CDR3aa: CASSLITGPSYEQYF

abundance: -
v_gene: TRBV7-3
j_gene: TRBJ1-5
d_gene: TRBD1
CDR3nt: TGTGCCAGCAGCTTCGTCGGACAGGGCTCGGGTCAGCCCCAGCATTTT
CDR3aa: CASSFVGQGSGQPQHF

abundance: many
v_gene: TRBV28
j_gene: TRBJ1-1
d_gene: -
CDR3nt: TGTGCCACAAGCCTACAGATTAACACTGAAGCTTTCTTT
CDR3aa: CATSLQINTEAFF

abundance: -
v_gene: TRBV6-1
j_gene: TRBJ1-1
d_gene: TRBD1
CDR3nt: TGTGCCAGCACCGCTGACAGGGGGCATAACACTGAAGCTTTCTTT
CDR3aa: CASTADRGHNTEAFF

abundance: -
v_gene: TRBV6-1
j_gene: TRBJ1-1
d_gene: TRBD1
CDR3nt: TGTGCCAGCAGTCCCGGGACAGGGGGATCTTGGGGAGCTTTCTTT
CDR3aa: CASSPGTGGSWGAFF

abundance: -
v_gene: TRBV15
j_gene: TRBJ1-2
d_gene: TRBD1
CDR3nt: TGTGCCACCAGCATCATAAGTACAGGGGCTTGGGATGGCTACACCTTC
CDR3aa: CATSIISTGAWDGYTF

abundance: many
v_gene: TRBV20-1
j_gene: TRBJ1-1
d_gene: -
CDR3nt: TGCAGTGCTGCAAGGGGTCAGGGTGAAGCTCTCTTT
CDR3aa: CSAARGQGEALF

abundance: -
v_gene: TRBV5-1
j_gene: TRBJ2-5
d_gene: -
CDR3nt: TGCGCCAGCAGAAGAACACTTGGGGGGGAGACCCAGTACTTC
CDR3aa: CASRRTLGGETQYF

abundance: many
v_gene: TRBV11-1
j_gene: TRBJ2-6
d_gene: -
CDR3nt: TGTGCCAGCAGCTTAAAGCAGGGAAGATCTGGGGCCAACGTCCTGACTTTC
CDR3aa: CASSLKQGRSGANVLTF

abundance: -
v_gene: TRBV12-3/TRBV12-4
j_gene: TRBJ2-7
d_gene: -
CDR3nt: TGTGCCAGCAGTTTCGGGGGCCGGCAGGAGCAGTACTTC
CDR3aa: CASSFGGRQEQYF

abundance: many
v_gene: TRBV12-3/TRBV12-4
j_gene: TRBJ2-2
d_gene: -
CDR3nt: TGTGCCAGCAGTTCGGGACGGCCAAACACCGGGGAGCTGTTTTTT
CDR3aa: CASSSGRPNTGELFF

abundance: many
v_gene: TRBV6-1
j_gene: TRBJ2-7
d_gene: -
CDR3nt: TGTGCCAGCAGTGAAGCGCACGGCAGTTCCTCCTACGAGCAGTACTTC
CDR3aa: CASSEAHGSSSYEQYF